Described below is a single TCR beta chain sequence and its context. What it recognizes is unknown. The data are from a study of T cell repertoires in cytomegalovirus infection. The V and J ends lost 4 bases and 2 bases respectively, with 23 bases between them. This CDR3 contains 18 residues. CDR1 is MNHNS, CDR2 SASEGT, per germline. A single record per CDR3 protein comes from TCRdb applying MiXCR to the reads. Counted here are roughly 220,000 distinct CDR3 sequences, 35% to 45% occurring once; the ten biggest clones make up more than 50%. V usage is TRBV6-1 and J usage is TRBJ1-2, with D maybe TRBD1 (6 bases). The sequence came from a human donor in good health (CMV status not recorded). Some clones in this sample may be carry-over from other donors' samples. Here the sequenced sample was CD8+ T cells from cultured PBMCs, taken from culture after CMV antigen stimulation. This CDR3 is CASSGLTERQEKNYGYTF. CDR3 DNA sequence: TGTGCCAGCAGTGGGCTGACTGAGCGACAGGAAAAGAACTATGGCTACACCTTC.